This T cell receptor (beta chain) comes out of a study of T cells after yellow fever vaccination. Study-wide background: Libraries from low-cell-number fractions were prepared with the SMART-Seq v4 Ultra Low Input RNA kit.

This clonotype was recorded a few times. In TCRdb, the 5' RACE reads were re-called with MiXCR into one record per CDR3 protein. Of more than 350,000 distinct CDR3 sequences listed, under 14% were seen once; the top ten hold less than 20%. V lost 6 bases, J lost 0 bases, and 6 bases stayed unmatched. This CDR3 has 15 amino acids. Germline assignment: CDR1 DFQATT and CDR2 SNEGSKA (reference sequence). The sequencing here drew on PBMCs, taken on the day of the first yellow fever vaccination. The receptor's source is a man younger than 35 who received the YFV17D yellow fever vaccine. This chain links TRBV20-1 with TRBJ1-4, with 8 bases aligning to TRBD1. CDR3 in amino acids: CSATQGGPTNEKLFF. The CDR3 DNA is TGCAGTGCAACACAGGGGGGGCCAACTAATGAAAAACTGTTTTTT.